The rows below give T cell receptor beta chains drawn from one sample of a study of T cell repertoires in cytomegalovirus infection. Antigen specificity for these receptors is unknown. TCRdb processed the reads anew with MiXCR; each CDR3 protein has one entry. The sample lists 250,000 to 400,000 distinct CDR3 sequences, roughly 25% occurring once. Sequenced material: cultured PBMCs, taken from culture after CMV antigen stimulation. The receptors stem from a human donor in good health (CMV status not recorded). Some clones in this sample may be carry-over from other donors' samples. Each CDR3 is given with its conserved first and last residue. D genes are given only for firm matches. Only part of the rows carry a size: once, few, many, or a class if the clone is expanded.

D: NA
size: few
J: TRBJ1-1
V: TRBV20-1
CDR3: CSARGPAGTEAFF
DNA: TGCAGTGCTAGAGGTCCCGCGGGCACTGAAGCTTTCTTT

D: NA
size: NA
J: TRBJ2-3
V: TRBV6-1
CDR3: CASRSGLSQADTQYF
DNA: TGTGCCAGCAGGTCAGGGCTCTCCCAGGCAGATACGCAGTATTTT

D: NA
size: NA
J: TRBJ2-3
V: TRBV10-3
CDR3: CAISESEGTQYF
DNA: TGTGCCATCAGTGAGTCTGAGGGTACGCAGTATTTT

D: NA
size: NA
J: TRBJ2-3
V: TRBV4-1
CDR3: CASSYHATDTQYF
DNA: TGCGCCAGCAGCTATCATGCCACAGATACGCAGTATTTT

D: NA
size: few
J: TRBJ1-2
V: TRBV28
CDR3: CASSLLGGTSGYTF
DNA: TGTGCCAGCAGTTTGCTTGGGGGGACGAGTGGCTACACCTTC

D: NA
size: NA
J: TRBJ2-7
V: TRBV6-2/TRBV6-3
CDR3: CASSYNYEQYF
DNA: TGTGCCAGCAGTTACAACTACGAGCAGTACTTC

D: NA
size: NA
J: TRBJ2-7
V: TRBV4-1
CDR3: CASSQALNDYEQYF
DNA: TGCGCCAGCAGCCAAGCTCTGAATGATTACGAGCAGTACTTC

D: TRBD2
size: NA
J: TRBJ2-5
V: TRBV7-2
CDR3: CASSLEGLADQETQYF
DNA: TGTGCCAGCAGCTTGGAGGGACTAGCGGACCAAGAGACCCAGTACTTC

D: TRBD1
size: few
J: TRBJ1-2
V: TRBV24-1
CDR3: CATSDVPGQGAKEAGYTF
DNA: TGTGCCACCAGTGATGTCCCGGGACAGGGGGCGAAGGAAGCTGGCTACACCTTC

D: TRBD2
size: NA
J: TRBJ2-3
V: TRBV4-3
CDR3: CASSQGLALTDTQYF
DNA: TGCGCCAGCAGCCAAGGACTAGCGCTCACAGATACGCAGTATTTT

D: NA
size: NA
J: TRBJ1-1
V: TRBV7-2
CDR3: CASSLLGSSTEAFF
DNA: TGTGCCAGCAGCTTACTTGGGAGTTCGACTGAAGCTTTCTTT

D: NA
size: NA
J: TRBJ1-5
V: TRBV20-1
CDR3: CSARDLSSGGRDSNQPQHF
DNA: TGCAGTGCTAGAGATTTGTCGTCGGGGGGCAGGGATAGCAATCAGCCCCAGCATTTT

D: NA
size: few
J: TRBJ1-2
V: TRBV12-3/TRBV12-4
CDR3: CASSFRGARDYGYTF
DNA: TGTGCCAGCAGTTTTCGGGGCGCTAGAGACTATGGCTACACCTTC

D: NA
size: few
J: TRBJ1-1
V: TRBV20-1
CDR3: CSARWSSASRSTEAFF
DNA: TGCAGTGCTAGATGGAGTTCGGCGTCGCGGAGCACTGAAGCTTTCTTT

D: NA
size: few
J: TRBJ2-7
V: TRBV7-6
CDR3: CASSLATGGRSNYEQYF
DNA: TGTGCCAGCAGCTTAGCTACCGGGGGTCGATCAAACTACGAGCAGTACTTC

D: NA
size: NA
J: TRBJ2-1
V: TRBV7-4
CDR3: CASSLGRYYNEQFF
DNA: TGTGCCAGCAGCTTAGGGAGATACTACAATGAGCAGTTCTTC

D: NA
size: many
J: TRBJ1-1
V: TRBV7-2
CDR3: CASSPYLNTEAFF
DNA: TGTGCCAGCAGCCCATACCTGAACACTGAAGCTTTCTTT

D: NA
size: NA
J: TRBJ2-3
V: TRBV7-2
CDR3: CASSLGLSSDTQYF
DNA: TGTGCCAGCAGCCTGGGACTTTCCTCAGATACGCAGTATTTT

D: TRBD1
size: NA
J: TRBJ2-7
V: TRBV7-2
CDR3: CASSPRNRGNYEQYF
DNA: TGTGCCAGCAGCCCACGTAACAGGGGAAACTACGAGCAGTACTTC

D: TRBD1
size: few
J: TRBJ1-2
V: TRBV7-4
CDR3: CASSFPQGALMVGYTF
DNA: TGTGCCAGCAGCTTTCCGCAGGGGGCTTTAATGGTTGGCTACACCTTC

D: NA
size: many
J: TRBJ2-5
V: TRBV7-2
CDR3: CASSLIAGGETQYF
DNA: TGTGCCAGCAGCTTAATTGCAGGGGGGGAGACCCAGTACTTC

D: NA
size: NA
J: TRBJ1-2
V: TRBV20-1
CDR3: CSASPADRVNYGYTF
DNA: TGCAGTGCTAGCCCGGCGGATCGAGTAAACTATGGCTACACCTTC

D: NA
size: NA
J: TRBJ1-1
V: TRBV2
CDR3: CASNGRPSTEAFF
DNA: TGTGCCAGCAATGGTCGGCCGAGCACTGAAGCTTTCTTT

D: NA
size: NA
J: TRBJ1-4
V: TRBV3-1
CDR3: CASSHSGPKLFF
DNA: TGTGCCAGCAGCCACTCCGGACCTAAACTGTTTTTT

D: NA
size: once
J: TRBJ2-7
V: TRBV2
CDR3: CASSEAHYYEQYF
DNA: TGTGCCAGCAGTGAAGCGCACTACTACGAGCAGTACTTC

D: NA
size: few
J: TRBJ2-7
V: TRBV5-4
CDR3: CASSRTGPFSYEQYF
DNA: TGTGCCAGCAGCCGTACCGGGCCCTTTTCATACGAGCAGTACTTC

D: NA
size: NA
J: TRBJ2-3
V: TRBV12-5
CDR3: CARGHGGLRRDTQYF
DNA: TGTGCTAGAGGTCACGGTGGGTTAAGAAGAGATACGCAGTATTTT